A selection of T cell receptor beta chains follows, all from one sample in a study of identical twins. Each CDR3 protein is one row after TCRdb ran MiXCR on the 5' RACE reads. The data contain roughly 1.6 million distinct CDR3 sequences, more than 30% of them singletons. Sequencing was done on a sample of cord blood. All receptors come from a newborn girl in good health. CDR3s include the opening cysteine and the closing phenylalanine or tryptophan. The D gene is left open where the match is weak. Clone size, where shown, is once, few, many, or a class for clones that have expanded.

V	size	J	D	DNA	CDR3
TRBV13	NA	TRBJ2-4	NA	TGTGCCAGCAGCCGACGAGGAACAGAAAACATTCAGTACTTC	CASSRRGTENIQYF
TRBV25-1	NA	TRBJ2-7	TRBD2	TGTGCCAGCAGTGGCGGGAGTAGGACTCCCTCCTACGAGCAGTACTTC	CASSGGSRTPSYEQYF
TRBV20-1	NA	TRBJ2-3	NA	TGCAGTGCTGGAGGGGGGGTAGGAGTCACCACAGATACGCAGTATTTT	CSAGGGVGVTTDTQYF
TRBV28	NA	TRBJ1-2	NA	TGTGCCAGCAGTTTCTACACCAACATAGCAGGGCTCCATGGCTACACCTTC	CASSFYTNIAGLHGYTF
TRBV20-1	NA	TRBJ2-1	TRBD2	TGCAGTGCACCATACCCGGGACTAGCGGGGGGGCCGTCGTTTTCTGAGCAGTTCTTC	CSAPYPGLAGGPSFSEQFF
TRBV2	NA	TRBJ2-4	NA	TGTGCCAGCCAGAGTCTTCCCAGGGACGCTCAAAGGGGCATTCAGTACTTC	CASQSLPRDAQRGIQYF
TRBV9	NA	TRBJ2-7	NA	TGTGCCAGCAGCGTAGCGAGCGGACCGGCGGGGGAGCAGTACTTC	CASSVASGPAGEQYF
TRBV20-1	NA	TRBJ2-5	TRBD2	TGCAGTGCTAGGCTAGCGGTCGAGGCCCAGTACTTC	CSARLAVEAQYF
TRBV5-5	few	TRBJ2-7	TRBD1	TGTGCCAGCAGCTACAGGGGAAGGGTCTCCTACAATGAGCAGTACTTC	CASSYRGRVSYNEQYF
TRBV7-6	NA	TRBJ2-3	TRBD2	TGTGCCAGCAGCTTAGATCTAGCGGGGGTGTTGACAGATACGCAGTATTTT	CASSLDLAGVLTDTQYF
TRBV7-8	NA	TRBJ2-3	NA	TGTGCCAGCAGCTCCCGTAGGCAGGGTTCAGATACGCAGTATTTT	CASSSRRQGSDTQYF
TRBV14	NA	TRBJ2-3	NA	TGTGCCAGCAGCCAAGAGCCGGGACTGTTCACAGATACGCAGTATTTT	CASSQEPGLFTDTQYF
TRBV12-3/TRBV12-4	NA	TRBJ2-1	NA	TGTGCCAGCAGTTTACACGGGGGGCTAGGGAATGAGCAGTTCTTC	CASSLHGGLGNEQFF
TRBV5-1	NA	TRBJ1-2	NA	TGCGCCAGCAGCTTTCAGGGAGATGGCTATGGCTACACCTTC	CASSFQGDGYGYTF
TRBV20-1	few	TRBJ2-7	NA	TGCAGTGCTAGAGAGGGGCCAGGGCAGGCGAGCTCCTACGAGCAGTACTTC	CSAREGPGQASSYEQYF
TRBV2	NA	TRBJ1-4	NA	TGTGCCAGCAGTGAACTAAGGGTATTAAATGAAAAACTGTTTTTT	CASSELRVLNEKLFF
TRBV4-1	NA	TRBJ2-1	NA	TGCGCCAGCAGCCAAGTTCGCGTTGGGCAGGCGTACAATGAGCAGTTCTTC	CASSQVRVGQAYNEQFF
TRBV6-6	many	TRBJ2-3	NA	TGTGCCAGCAGTTCCGAGATCGGAGATACGCAGTATTTT	CASSSEIGDTQYF
TRBV5-1	few	TRBJ2-1	NA	TGCGCCAGCAGCCGGCTCAGGGGCAATGAGCAGTTCTTC	CASSRLRGNEQFF
TRBV3-1	NA	TRBJ2-1	NA	TGTGCCAGCAGCCAAGATATACGGGGGGCAGAGACCCAGTTCTTC	CASSQDIRGAETQFF
TRBV20-1	few	TRBJ1-2	NA	TGCAGTGCTAGAGATTACAGGAACTATGGCTACACCTTC	CSARDYRNYGYTF
TRBV20-1	NA	TRBJ1-5	NA	TGCAGTGCTAGGTGGGGGGCGGAGCCCCAGCATTTT	CSARWGAEPQHF
TRBV12-3/TRBV12-4	NA	TRBJ2-5	TRBD2	TGTGCCAGCAGTTTCCTAGCGGGGGGGATTACGGGAGAGACCCAGTACTTC	CASSFLAGGITGETQYF
TRBV12-3/TRBV12-4	NA	TRBJ2-7	TRBD2	TGTGCCAGCAGTTTAGAGCGGGACTACCCTATGGGCGAGCAGTACTTC	CASSLERDYPMGEQYF
TRBV24-1	NA	TRBJ2-4	TRBD2	TGTGCCACCAGTGACCCCGGGGGGGCCAAAAACATTCAGTACTTC	CATSDPGGAKNIQYF
TRBV10-3	few	TRBJ2-4	NA	TGTGCCATCAGTGAACGACGGGGAGTCACGGGGGACATTCAGTACTTC	CAISERRGVTGDIQYF
TRBV5-1	NA	TRBJ2-1	NA	TGCGCCAGCAGCTTGGTAGGGCGGGCCCCCTCCTACAATGAGCAGTTCTTC	CASSLVGRAPSYNEQFF
TRBV5-1	few	TRBJ2-1	NA	TGCGCCAGCAGCTTGGCCAGGTTTGTAAATGAGCAGTTCTTC	CASSLARFVNEQFF
TRBV30	NA	TRBJ2-4	TRBD2	TGTGCCTGGCGAGCCGGGCGGGAGGGAAACATTCAGTACTTC	CAWRAGREGNIQYF
TRBV12-3/TRBV12-4	few	TRBJ2-1	NA	TGTGCCAGCAGTTTCGAGCTCGGGACCCCTTGGAATGAGCAGTTCTTC	CASSFELGTPWNEQFF
TRBV7-9	NA	TRBJ2-1	TRBD2	TGTGCCAGCAGCTTTACTAGCGTTATTATTGAGCAGTTCTTC	CASSFTSVIIEQFF
TRBV12-5	NA	TRBJ2-1	NA	TGTGCTAGTGGTTTGGAACAGGGACCTCACTACAATGAGCAGTTCTTC	CASGLEQGPHYNEQFF
TRBV6-2/TRBV6-3	few	TRBJ2-5	TRBD1	TGTGCCAGCAGTTACTCGACAGGGGCCAAAGAGACCCAGTACTTC	CASSYSTGAKETQYF
TRBV7-2	NA	TRBJ2-7	TRBD2	TGTGCCAGCAGTCCTTCAGGGACTAGGGCCTACGAGCAGTACTTC	CASSPSGTRAYEQYF
TRBV18	few	TRBJ2-1	TRBD2	TGTGCCAGCTCAGACAGCGGGAGTTTAGGGAATGAGCAGTTCTTC	CASSDSGSLGNEQFF
TRBV24-1	NA	TRBJ2-5	NA	TGTGGCACCAGTGATTTCAAACAAGAGACCCAGTACTTC	CGTSDFKQETQYF
TRBV10-3	few	TRBJ2-7	TRBD2	TGTGCCATCAGTGAGTCAGGGACTAGCGAGTACAATGAGCAGTACTTC	CAISESGTSEYNEQYF
TRBV21-1	NA	TRBJ2-7	NA	TGTGCCAGAATAGCTTTCCTCCCTTACAATGAGCAGTACTTC	CARIAFLPYNEQYF
TRBV29-1	NA	TRBJ1-2	TRBD1	TGCAGCGTGCCCGGGACAGAAAACTATGGCTACACCTTC	CSVPGTENYGYTF
TRBV5-1	NA	TRBJ2-7	NA	TGCGCCAGCAGCTTGGCCTTCAGGGCGTACGAGCAGTACTTC	CASSLAFRAYEQYF
TRBV15	NA	TRBJ2-3	NA	TGTGCCACCAGCAGAGATCCCCAGGGCGCAGATACGCAGTATTTT	CATSRDPQGADTQYF
TRBV7-8	NA	TRBJ2-7	NA	TGTGCCAGCAGCTTAGCAGGACATAATGGCTACGAGCAGTACTTC	CASSLAGHNGYEQYF
TRBV6-1	NA	TRBJ1-5	TRBD1	TGTGCCAGCAGTGGGGGGGACAGAAACAATCAGCCCCAGCATTTT	CASSGGDRNNQPQHF
TRBV5-1	NA	TRBJ2-2	NA	TGCGCCAGCAGTTGGGACGGGAACACCGGGGAGCTGTTTTTT	CASSWDGNTGELFF
TRBV2	few	TRBJ2-2	NA	TGTGCCAGCAGTGAGAGAGGAACCGGGGAGCTGTTTTTT	CASSERGTGELFF
TRBV11-2	few	TRBJ2-3	NA	TGTGCCAGCAGCTCCTTTTCTACGCTTTCTAGCACAGATACGCAGTATTTT	CASSSFSTLSSTDTQYF
TRBV20-1	few	TRBJ2-1	TRBD2	TGCAGTGCCTCGGGTAGCGGGGGGATAGACTACAATGAGCAGTTCTTC	CSASGSGGIDYNEQFF
TRBV5-1	few	TRBJ2-5	NA	TGCGCCAGCAGCTTGGATCTCGAGCCAGAGACCCAGTACTTC	CASSLDLEPETQYF
TRBV3-1	many	TRBJ2-7	NA	TGTGCCAGCAGCCAGTCACGCTACGAGCAGTACTTC	CASSQSRYEQYF
TRBV28	NA	TRBJ2-1	TRBD2	TGTGCCAGCAGTAGCGGGAGGGCCCCCTACAATGAGCAGTTCTTC	CASSSGRAPYNEQFF
TRBV7-2	NA	TRBJ2-1	NA	TGTGCCAGCAGCTTAGGAGTTGGCCCGGACAATGAGCAGTTCTTC	CASSLGVGPDNEQFF
TRBV27	few	TRBJ2-3	TRBD1	TGTGCCAGCACCATGACAGGGGTAGATACGCAGTATTTT	CASTMTGVDTQYF
TRBV2	many	TRBJ1-5	NA	TGTGCCAGCAGTGGGGGGAGCAATCAGCCCCAGCATTTT	CASSGGSNQPQHF
TRBV10-3	NA	TRBJ2-5	TRBD1	TGTGCCATCAGTCGTACACTATCCGGGACAGGGGACAATGAGCAGTACTTC	CAISRTLSGTGDNEQYF
TRBV20-1	NA	TRBJ1-2	TRBD1	TGCAGTGCATTAGTGGCCGGGACAGCGTATGGCTACACCTTC	CSALVAGTAYGYTF
TRBV5-6	once	TRBJ2-3	TRBD2	TGTGCCAGCAGCTTGGTAGCGGGGTCTAGCACAGATACGCGGTATTTT	CASSLVAGSSTDTRYF
TRBV11-2	NA	TRBJ2-1	NA	TGTGCCAGCAGCCTACAGGGTTCGGGACAACTGAACAATGAGCAGTTCTTC	CASSLQGSGQLNNEQFF
TRBV24-1	NA	TRBJ2-1	NA	TGTGCCACCAGTTGGGGAACCGAGCACTTCTTC	CATSWGTEHFF
TRBV29-1	NA	TRBJ2-3	NA	TGCAGCGTTGGAAGGGGCCGAACAGATACGCAGTATTTT	CSVGRGRTDTQYF
TRBV2	NA	TRBJ2-3	NA	TGTGCCGGCAGTGAATTAGCGGTCGTCACAGATACGCAGTATTTT	CAGSELAVVTDTQYF